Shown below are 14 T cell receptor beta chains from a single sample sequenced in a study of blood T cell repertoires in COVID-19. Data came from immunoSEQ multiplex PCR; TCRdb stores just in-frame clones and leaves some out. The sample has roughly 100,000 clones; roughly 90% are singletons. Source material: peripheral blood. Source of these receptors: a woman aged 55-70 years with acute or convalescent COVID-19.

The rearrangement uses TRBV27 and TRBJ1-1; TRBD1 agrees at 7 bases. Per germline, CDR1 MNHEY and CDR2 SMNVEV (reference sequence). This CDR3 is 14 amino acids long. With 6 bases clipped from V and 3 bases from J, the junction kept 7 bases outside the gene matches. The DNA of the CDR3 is TGTGCCAGCAGAGGGGGCGGGTTGGACACTGAAGCTTTCTTT. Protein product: CASRGGGLDTEAFF.

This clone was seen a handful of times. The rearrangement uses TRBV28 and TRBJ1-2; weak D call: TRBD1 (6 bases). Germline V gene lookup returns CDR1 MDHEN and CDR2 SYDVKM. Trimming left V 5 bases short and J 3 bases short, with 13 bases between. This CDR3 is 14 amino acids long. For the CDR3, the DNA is TGTGCCAGCAGTCTCCAGGGGAACCACTATGGCTACACCTTC. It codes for CASSLQGNHYGYTF.

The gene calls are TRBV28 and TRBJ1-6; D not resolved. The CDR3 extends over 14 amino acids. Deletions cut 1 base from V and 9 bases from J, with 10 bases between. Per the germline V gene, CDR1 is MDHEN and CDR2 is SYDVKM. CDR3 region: CASSLLVRTSPLHF. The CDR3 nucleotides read TGTGCCAGCAGTTTATTGGTCAGAACTTCACCCCTCCACTTT.

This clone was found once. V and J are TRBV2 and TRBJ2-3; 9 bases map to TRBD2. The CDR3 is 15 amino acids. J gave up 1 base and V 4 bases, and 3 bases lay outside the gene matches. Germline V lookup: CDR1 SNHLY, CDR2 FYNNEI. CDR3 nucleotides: TGTGCCAGCAGTGGTGGACTAGCGCGCACAGATACGCAGTATTTT. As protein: CASSGGLARTDTQYF.

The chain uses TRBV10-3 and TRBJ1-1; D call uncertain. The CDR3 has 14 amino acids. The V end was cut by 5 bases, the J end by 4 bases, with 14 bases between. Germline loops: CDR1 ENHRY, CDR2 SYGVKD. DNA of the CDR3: TGTGCCATCAGTACCCGATCCGAGGGCACTGAAGCTTTCTTT. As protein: CAISTRSEGTEAFF.

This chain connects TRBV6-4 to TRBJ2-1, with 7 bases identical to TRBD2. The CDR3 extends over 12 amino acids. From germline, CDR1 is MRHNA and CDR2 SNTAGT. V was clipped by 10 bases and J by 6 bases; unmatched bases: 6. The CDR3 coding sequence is TGTGCCACGGGGGGTATAGCCAATGAGCAGTTCTTC. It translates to CATGGIANEQFF.

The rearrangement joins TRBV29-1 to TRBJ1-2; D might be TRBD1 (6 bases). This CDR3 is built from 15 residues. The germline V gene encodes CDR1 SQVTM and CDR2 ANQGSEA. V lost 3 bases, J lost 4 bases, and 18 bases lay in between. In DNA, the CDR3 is TGCAGCGTTGAGGGCAGGGGACCTCTTGGCTATGGCTACACCTTC. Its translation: CSVEGRGPLGYGYTF.

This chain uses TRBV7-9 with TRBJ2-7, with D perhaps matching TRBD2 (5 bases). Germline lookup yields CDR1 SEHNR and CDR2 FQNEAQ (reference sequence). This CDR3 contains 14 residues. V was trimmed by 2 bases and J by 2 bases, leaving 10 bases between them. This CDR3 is CASSLSGLPYEQYV. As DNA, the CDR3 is TGTGCCAGCAGCTTATCTGGACTCCCCTACGAGCAGTACGTC.

CDR3 in amino acids: CATSDALQGASTDTQYF. The CDR3 DNA follows: TGTGCCACCAGTGATGCCCTACAGGGGGCGAGCACAGATACGCAGTATTTT. The rearrangement links TRBV24-1 to TRBJ2-3, with 9 bases fitting TRBD1. With 3 bases clipped from V and 0 bases from J, the junction kept 6 bases outside the gene matches. This CDR3 spans 17 amino acids. The germline gives CDR1 KGHDR, CDR2 SFDVKD.

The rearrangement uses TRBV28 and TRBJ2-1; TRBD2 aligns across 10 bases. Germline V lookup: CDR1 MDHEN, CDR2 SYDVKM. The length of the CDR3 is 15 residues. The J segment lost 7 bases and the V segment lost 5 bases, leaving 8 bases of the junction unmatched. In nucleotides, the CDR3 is TGTGCCAGCAGTACAAGCGGGAGGGCCGTTAATGAGCAGTTCTTC. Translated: CASSTSGRAVNEQFF.

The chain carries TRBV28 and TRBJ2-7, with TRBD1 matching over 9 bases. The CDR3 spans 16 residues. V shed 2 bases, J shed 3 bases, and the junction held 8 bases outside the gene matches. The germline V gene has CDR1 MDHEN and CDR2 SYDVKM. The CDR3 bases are TGTGCCAGCAGTTTAACACCGGGACAGGGTTTCTACGAGCAGTACTTC. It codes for CASSLTPGQGFYEQYF.

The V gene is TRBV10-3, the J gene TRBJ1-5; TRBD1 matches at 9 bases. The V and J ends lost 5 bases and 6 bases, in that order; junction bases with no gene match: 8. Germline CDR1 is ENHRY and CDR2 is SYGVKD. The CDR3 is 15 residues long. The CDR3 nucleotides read TGTGCCATCAGTCCAGCCACAGGGGGCCCTCAGCCCCAGCATTTT. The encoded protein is CAISPATGGPQPQHF.

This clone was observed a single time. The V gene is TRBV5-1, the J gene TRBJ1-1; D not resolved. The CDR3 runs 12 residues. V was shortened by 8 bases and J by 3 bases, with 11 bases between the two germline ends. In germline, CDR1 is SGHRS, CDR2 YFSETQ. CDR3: CARNTLDTEAFF. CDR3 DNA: TGCGCCAGGAATACTTTAGACACTGAAGCTTTCTTT.

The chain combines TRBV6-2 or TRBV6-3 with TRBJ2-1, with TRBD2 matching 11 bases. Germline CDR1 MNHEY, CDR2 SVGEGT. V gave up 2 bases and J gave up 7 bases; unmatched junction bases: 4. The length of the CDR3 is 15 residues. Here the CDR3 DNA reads TGTGCCAGCAGTTACCTCCGGACTAGCGGGAATGAGCAGTTCTTC. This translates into CASSYLRTSGNEQFF.